This entry lists 11 T cell receptor beta chains sequenced from one sample in a study of CD8+CD57+ T cells in acquired aplastic anemia. Template material for TCR beta VDJ and CDR3 profiling consisted of genomic DNA. TCRdb passed the reads through MiXCR, listing each CDR3 protein once. The data contain approximately 220,000 distinct CDR3 sequences, approximately 50% of them seen just once; the ten biggest clones take up over 7.5%. The authors sequenced patients whose flow cytometry had shown CD8+CD57+ cell expansion. Sequenced input: sorted CD4+, CD8+, or CD8+CD57+ T cells (not recorded which) from PBMCs. Receptors were obtained from a human donor with aplastic anemia.

Details on this clonotype: A junction end diverges from the germline sequence, so it may reflect a read error. The chain has TRBV20-1 and TRBJ2-7; perhaps TRBD2 as D (5 bases). This CDR3 has 11 amino acids. CDR1 and CDR2 (germline): DFQATT, SNEGSKA (reference sequence). The CDR3 region has the DNA TGCGGTGCTAGAGAGGGATACGAGCAGTACTTC. This gives the protein CGAREGYEQYF.

The genes are TRBV7-9 and TRBJ1-2; D perhaps matches TRBD1 (5 bases). This CDR3 is built from 13 residues. The germline gives CDR1 SEHNR, CDR2 FQNEAQ (reference sequence). The V end was cut by 3 bases, the J end by 8 bases, with 13 bases between. CDR3 loop: CASSFGTIEGYTF. The CDR3 DNA is TGTGCCAGCAGCTTCGGGACGATAGAAGGCTACACCTTC.

This clonotype came up a few times. The chain couples TRBV28 to TRBJ2-5; D may be TRBD1 or TRBD2 (5 bases each). V lost 8 bases to trimming and J lost 2 bases, with 21 bases between them. There are 16 residues in the CDR3. Germline V gene sequence: CDR1 MDHEN, CDR2 SYDVKM. CDR3 sequence: CASSGFWDGRQETQYF. CDR3 sequence (DNA): TGTGCCAGCTCGGGCTTTTGGGACGGTCGACAAGAGACCCAGTACTTC.

The J gene is TRBJ2-7, the V gene TRBV11-1, with TRBD1 identical over 7 bases. The CDR3 contains 15 residues. From germline, CDR1 is SGHAT and CDR2 FQDESV (reference sequence). V lost 0 bases, J lost 6 bases, and 8 bases stayed unmatched. This chain's CDR3 is CASSLAFGQEIEQYF. The CDR3 DNA sequence: TGTGCCAGCAGCTTAGCGTTTGGACAGGAGATCGAGCAGTACTTC. Drawing the rest from reference TRBV11-1 and TRBJ2-7, the complete variable domain is EAEVAQSPRYKITEKSQAVAFWCDPISGHATLYWYRQILGQGPELLVQFQDESVVDDSQLPKDRFSAERLKGVDSTLKIQPAELGDSAMYLCASSLAFGQEIEQYFGPGTRLTVT.

This clonotype was counted ten times or more. The chain has TRBV6-4 and TRBJ2-1; TRBD1 matches 9 bases. The CDR3 is 17 amino acids. Per the germline V gene, CDR1 is MRHNA and CDR2 is SNTAGT. The V and J ends lost 10 bases and 7 bases, in that order; junction bases with no gene match: 20. The CDR3 DNA is TGTGCCACAAGGCCGGGACAGGGAATCGAAGGTGGAAATGAGCAGTTCTTC. This translates into CATRPGQGIEGGNEQFF.

The chain joins TRBV20-1 to TRBJ1-1; TRBD1 is a possible D gene (5 bases). The V end lost 6 bases, the J end lost 2 bases, and 10 bases lay between the germline ends. CDR1 and CDR2 (germline): DFQATT, SNEGSKA (reference sequence). The CDR3 spans 12 residues. The chain's CDR3 is CSAPQGNTEAFF. The CDR3 nucleotides read TGCAGTGCCCCGCAGGGCAACACTGAAGCTTTCTTT.

This clonotype has ten or more counts. The rearrangement joins TRBV24-1 to TRBJ2-3, with 11 bases fitting TRBD2. The V segment lost 4 bases and the J segment 6 bases; nucleotides outside the gene matches: 14. Germline V gene lookup returns CDR1 KGHDR and CDR2 SFDVKD. This CDR3 contains 18 residues. The CDR3 sequence: CATSDETSGGSFMDTQYF. The CDR3 DNA reads TGTGCCACCAGTGACGAAACTAGCGGGGGAAGTTTCATGGATACGCAGTATTTT.

The chain recombines TRBV9 with TRBJ1-5; 8 nucleotides align to TRBD1. The CDR3 sequence is 15 residues long. Per germline, CDR1 SGDLS and CDR2 YYNGEE. Germline trimming cut 4 bases from V and 3 bases from J; bases unmatched to any gene: 6. The chain's CDR3 is CASSTGTGFNQPQHF. The CDR3 nucleotides read TGTGCCAGCAGCACCGGGACAGGCTTCAATCAGCCCCAGCATTTT.

The chain has TRBV20-1 and TRBJ2-7; 11 nucleotides line up with TRBD1. The CDR3 has 15 residues. The germline gives CDR1 DFQATT, CDR2 SNEGSKA (reference sequence). With 1 base clipped from V and 4 bases from J, the junction kept 6 bases outside the gene matches. The CDR3 protein is CSARGTGQGVYEQYF. DNA for the CDR3: TGCAGTGCTAGAGGCACGGGACAGGGGGTGTACGAGCAGTACTTC.

Only a few counts were recorded for this clonotype. This rearrangement joins TRBV7-2 to TRBJ2-3; D perhaps matches TRBD1 (5 bases). Germline CDR1 and CDR2: SGHTA and FQGNSA. Deletions cut 2 bases from V and 5 bases from J, with 8 bases between. This CDR3 has 13 amino acids. The CDR3 region has the DNA TGTGCCAGCAGCTTACAGGGTAGAGATACGCAGTATTTT. This translates into CASSLQGRDTQYF.

V is TRBV15 and J is TRBJ1-5; 10 bases align to TRBD1. Germline trimming cut 0 bases from V and 1 base from J; bases unmatched to any gene: 12. Per the germline V gene, CDR1 is LNHNV and CDR2 is YYDKDF (reference sequence). The CDR3 loop spans 20 amino acids. The CDR3 DNA is TGTGCCACCAGCAGAGATAAGAGGGACAGGGGTCCTGGGAGCAATCAGCCCCAGCATTTT. Translating gives CATSRDKRDRGPGSNQPQHF. Supplemented by reference TRBV15 and TRBJ1-5, the full variable domain reads DAMVIQNPRYQVTQFGKPVTLSCSQTLNHNVMYWYQQKSSQAPKLLFHYYDKDFNNEADTPDNFQSRRPNTSFCFLDIRSPGLGDTAMYLCATSRDKRDRGPGSNQPQHFGDGTRLSIL.